Given below is one TCR beta chain in context. Its antigen remains unknown. Via MiXCR, TCRdb re-called the 5' RACE reads, giving one row per CDR3 protein. The data show about 250,000 distinct CDR3 sequences, 20% to 30% seen once. The data belong to a study of CD8 T cells in ankylosing spondylitis. Study observations and caveats: It appeared that ankylosing spondylitis blood was characterized by a TCR beta motif of several highly homologous variants.

This CDR3 has 14 amino acids. CDR1 and CDR2 from the germline V gene are SGHAT and FQNNGV. The germline V and J ends were trimmed by 1 base and 4 bases, with 10 bases remaining between them. The rearrangement joins TRBV11-2 to TRBJ2-5; D uncertain. The origin of this receptor is a male donor with ankylosing spondylitis or in good health (not recorded which). The sequenced sample was blood, either unsorted or a sorted T cell fraction (not recorded which). The CDR3 protein is CASSLGAVGETQYF. As DNA, the CDR3 is TGTGCCAGCAGCTTAGGCGCGGTGGGAGAGACCCAGTACTTC.